This T cell receptor beta chain was identified in a study of cytomegalovirus exposure and HLA in healthy donors. Across the study: Around 85 million unique TCR sequences came from HLA-typed donors in an early release.

PCR was performed using 60 Vbeta and 13 Jbeta primers. Clones were read by immunoSEQ multiplex PCR, and TCRdb kept only the in-frame ones, dropping some. This table holds 160,000 or so clones, 85% found once. This CDR3 is built from 13 residues. CDR1 is SQVTM and CDR2 is ANQGSEA in the germline V gene. Trimming removed 6 bases from V and 4 bases from J; junction bases left unmatched: 6. This clone was found a few times. Samples came from healthy bone marrow donors. The specimen sequenced was PBMCs. This chain uses TRBV29-1 with TRBJ1-3; 7 positions agree with TRBD1. The receptor was isolated from a young woman in good health and CMV-seronegative. The chain's CDR3 is CSVGTVSGNTIYF. In DNA, the CDR3 is TGCAGCGTGGGGACAGTCTCGGGAAACACCATATATTTT.